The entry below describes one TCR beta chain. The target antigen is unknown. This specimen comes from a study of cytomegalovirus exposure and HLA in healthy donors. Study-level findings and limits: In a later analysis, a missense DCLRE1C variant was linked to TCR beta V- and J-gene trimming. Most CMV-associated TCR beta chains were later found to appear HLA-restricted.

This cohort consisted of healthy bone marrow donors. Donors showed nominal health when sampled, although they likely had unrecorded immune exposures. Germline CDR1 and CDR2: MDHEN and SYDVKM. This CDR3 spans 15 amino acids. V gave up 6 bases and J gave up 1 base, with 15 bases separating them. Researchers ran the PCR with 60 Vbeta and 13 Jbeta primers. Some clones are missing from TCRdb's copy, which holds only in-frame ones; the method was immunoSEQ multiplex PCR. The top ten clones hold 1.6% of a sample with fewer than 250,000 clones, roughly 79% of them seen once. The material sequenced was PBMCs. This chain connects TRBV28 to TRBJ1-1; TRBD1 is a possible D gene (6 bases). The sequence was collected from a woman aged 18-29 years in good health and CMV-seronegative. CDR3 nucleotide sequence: TGTGCCAGCAGACCGCCGGGGACATCGAACACTGAAGCTTTCTTT. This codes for CASRPPGTSNTEAFF.